This is a list of T cell receptor beta chains from one sample in a study of early T cells in non-severe SARS-CoV-2 infection. TCRdb processed the 5' RACE reads anew with MiXCR; each CDR3 protein has one entry. The data hold 25,000 to 35,000 distinct CDR3 sequences, with about 4.6% observed a single time. Sequencing was done on a sample of whole blood. The receptors stem from an adult who was a healthcare worker with PCR-confirmed SARS-CoV-2 infection or an uninfected control (not recorded which). The CDR3 runs from the conserved cysteine through the conserved F or W. D genes are given only for firm matches. Clone sizes are given selectively: once, few, many, or a class where the clone is expanded.

d_call clone_size j_call v_call cdr3_aa cdr3_nt
- - TRBJ1-5 TRBV2 CASSFGQTPEQPQHF TGTGCCAGCAGTTTCGGACAAACTCCGGAACAGCCCCAGCATTTT
- many TRBJ1-2 TRBV2 CASVSDGDYGYTF TGTGCCAGCGTCTCGGACGGAGACTATGGCTACACCTTC
- many TRBJ1-1 TRBV3-1 CASSTDISEAFF TGTGCCAGCAGCACGGACATCTCTGAAGCTTTCTTT
- many TRBJ1-1 TRBV29-1 CSASTVGNTEAFF TGCAGCGCGAGCACCGTTGGGAACACTGAAGCTTTCTTT
- many TRBJ2-3 TRBV12-3/TRBV12-4 CASRTTLRTDTQYF TGTGCCAGCAGGACAACCCTACGCACAGATACGCAGTATTTT
TRBD1 many TRBJ1-2 TRBV6-2/TRBV6-3 CASVRGTGAGGYTF TGTGCCAGCGTCCGGGGGACAGGGGCCGGCGGCTACACCTTC
TRBD2 many TRBJ2-7 TRBV10-3 CAISESTDPTSTTLGYEQYF TGTGCCATCAGTGAGTCGACAGACCCGACTAGCACAACACTGGGATACGAGCAGTACTTC
- many TRBJ2-1 TRBV24-1 CATSTRGTALAEQFF TGTGCCACCAGTACAAGGGGGACTGCCTTGGCTGAGCAGTTCTTC
- - TRBJ2-3 TRBV24-1 CATSDQGLTDTQYF TGTGCCACCAGTGATCAAGGACTCACAGATACGCAGTATTTT
TRBD2 many TRBJ2-7 TRBV13 CASSLAGVTYEQYF TGTGCCAGCAGCCTAGCGGGAGTAACCTACGAGCAGTACTTC
TRBD2 many TRBJ2-5 TRBV12-3/TRBV12-4 CASSSGSFLETQYF TGTGCCAGCAGTAGCGGGAGCTTTCTGGAGACCCAGTACTTC
- many TRBJ1-2 TRBV20-1 CSATPLRANYGYTF TGCAGTGCCACCCCTCTCCGGGCTAACTATGGCTACACCTTC
- many TRBJ2-7 TRBV21-1 CASSKGFNPLWEQYF TGTGCCAGCAGCAAAGGTTTTAATCCCCTCTGGGAGCAGTACTTC
- many TRBJ2-1 TRBV6-2/TRBV6-3 CASELAGYNEQFF TGTGCCAGCGAACTGGCGGGGTACAATGAGCAGTTCTTC
TRBD2 few TRBJ2-1 TRBV10-3 CAISTGTTNEQFF TGTGCCATCAGCACCGGGACTACCAATGAGCAGTTCTTC
- many TRBJ1-6 TRBV3-1 CASSPGLWDNSPLHF TGTGCCAGCAGCCCTGGGTTATGGGATAATTCACCCCTCCACTTT
TRBD1 many TRBJ1-1 TRBV25-1 CASSETGKNTEAFF TGTGCCAGCAGTGAGACAGGGAAGAACACTGAAGCTTTCTTT
TRBD2 many TRBJ2-3 TRBV20-1 CSASTGTSTRTDTQYF TGCAGTGCCTCTACCGGGACTAGCACGCGCACAGATACGCAGTATTTT
TRBD1 many TRBJ1-5 TRBV2 CASSEPSLDRGVFSNQPQHF TGTGCCAGCAGTGAACCTTCTTTGGACAGGGGCGTTTTTAGCAATCAGCCCCAGCATTTT
- - TRBJ1-1 TRBV27 CASSNGGTEAFF TGTGCCAGCAGTAATGGGGGGACTGAAGCTTTCTTT
- many TRBJ1-2 TRBV20-1 CSARQDGYTF TGCAGTGCTAGGCAGGATGGCTACACCTTC
- many TRBJ2-5 TRBV20-1 CSAPRVETQYF TGCAGTGCCCCCAGAGTTGAGACCCAGTACTTC
- many TRBJ2-1 TRBV11-2 CASSLTRVGLPYNEQFF TGTGCCAGCAGCCTGACAAGAGTGGGACTCCCCTACAATGAGCAGTTCTTC
- - TRBJ2-3 TRBV25-1 CASGEGRSTDTQYF TGTGCCTCAGGTGAGGGGCGCAGCACAGATACGCAGTATTTT
- many TRBJ2-1 TRBV12-3/TRBV12-4 CASSLFLGSRNEQFF TGTGCCAGCAGTTTATTTCTGGGGAGTCGGAATGAGCAGTTCTTC
TRBD2 few TRBJ2-1 TRBV25-1 CASSEAMNSGRASYNEQFF TGTGCCAGCAGTGAAGCGATGAATAGCGGGAGGGCGTCCTACAATGAGCAGTTCTTC
- many TRBJ1-1 TRBV11-1 CASSLVGGEAFF TGTGCCAGCAGCCTTGTGGGGGGTGAAGCTTTCTTT
- many TRBJ1-5 TRBV3-1 CASSQGTGYSNQPQHF TGTGCCAGCAGCCAAGGAACAGGGTATTCCAATCAGCCCCAGCATTTT
TRBD2 many TRBJ2-1 TRBV7-2 CASSSRDPGRRNEQFF TGTGCCAGCAGCTCACGGGACCCCGGGAGGCGGAATGAGCAGTTCTTC
TRBD1 many TRBJ2-2 TRBV11-3 CASSLDRGTGELFF TGTGCCAGCAGCTTAGACAGGGGGACCGGGGAGCTGTTTTTT
- many TRBJ1-5 TRBV6-5 CASSPSQGKLPQHF TGTGCCAGCAGTCCCTCTCAGGGGAAGCTGCCCCAGCATTTT
TRBD1 many TRBJ2-4 TRBV28 CASSPTGQGKKNIQYF TGTGCCAGCAGCCCTACCGGACAGGGCAAAAAAAACATTCAGTACTTC
- many TRBJ1-5 TRBV29-1 CSVSGGSNQPQHF TGCAGCGTTTCAGGCGGAAGCAATCAGCCCCAGCATTTT
- once TRBJ2-5 TRBV6-5 CASSYLGRNQETQYF TGTGCCAGCAGTTACCTGGGTCGAAACCAAGAGACCCAGTACTTC
- many TRBJ2-1 TRBV19 CASSQGGSYNEQFF TGTGCCAGTAGTCAGGGGGGATCCTACAATGAGCAGTTCTTC
- many TRBJ1-1 TRBV20-1 CSASLVVMNTEAFF TGCAGTGCTAGCCTAGTGGTCATGAACACTGAAGCTTTCTTT
TRBD2 many TRBJ2-1 TRBV20-1 CSASLLGLDNEQFF TGCAGTGCTAGTTTACTGGGACTAGACAATGAGCAGTTCTTC
- many TRBJ2-7 TRBV6-5 CASSYRGPQFYEQYF TGTGCCAGCAGTTACCGGGGCCCCCAATTTTACGAGCAGTACTTC
TRBD2 many TRBJ2-1 TRBV7-2 CASSSLRLGLAGRLYNEQFF TGTGCCAGCAGCTCCCTGCGCCTGGGGCTAGCGGGAAGGTTGTACAATGAGCAGTTCTTC
TRBD2 many TRBJ2-1 TRBV14 CASSPPRLAGARNEQFF TGTGCCAGCAGCCCGCCCCGACTAGCGGGAGCACGCAATGAGCAGTTCTTC
- many TRBJ1-2 TRBV20-1 CSASAGDANYGYTF TGCAGTGCTTCCGCAGGGGATGCTAACTATGGCTACACCTTC
- many TRBJ2-1 TRBV4-2 CASSIGSVNNEQFF TGTGCCAGCAGCATCGGATCGGTAAACAATGAGCAGTTCTTC
- many TRBJ2-2 TRBV19 CASRGTGELFF TGTGCCAGTAGGGGCACCGGGGAGCTGTTTTTT
- many TRBJ2-7 TRBV28 CASKGVEQYF TGTGCCAGCAAAGGGGTCGAGCAGTACTTC
TRBD1 many TRBJ1-1 TRBV2 CASNPRGVDTEAFF TGTGCCAGCAATCCCAGGGGGGTCGACACTGAAGCTTTCTTT
- - TRBJ2-7 TRBV6-2/TRBV6-3 CASSRGGGYEQYF TGTGCCAGCAGCCGCGGTGGCGGCTACGAGCAGTACTTC
- many TRBJ1-1 TRBV20-1 CSALRGVNTEAFF TGCAGTGCTTTGAGGGGAGTTAACACTGAAGCTTTCTTT
- many TRBJ2-7 TRBV29-1 CSVEGTSYEQYF TGCAGCGTAGAAGGAACTTCCTACGAGCAGTACTTC
- many TRBJ1-6 TRBV6-6 CASSYEGRQNSPLHF TGTGCCAGCAGTTACGAGGGTCGGCAGAATTCACCCCTCCACTTT
TRBD1 many TRBJ1-4 TRBV6-5 CASSYTRQGEDEKLFF TGTGCCAGCAGTTACACCCGACAGGGTGAGGATGAAAAACTGTTTTTT
- many TRBJ2-4 TRBV6-1 CASSEDSLAKNIQYF TGTGCCAGCAGTGAAGACAGTTTAGCCAAAAACATTCAGTACTTC
- many TRBJ2-1 TRBV12-3/TRBV12-4 CASSVDRDYNEQFF TGTGCCAGCAGTGTGGACCGGGACTACAATGAGCAGTTCTTC
- - TRBJ2-3 TRBV29-1 CSVALGRGTDTQYF TGCAGCGTGGCCCTGGGCAGGGGCACAGATACGCAGTATTTT
TRBD1 many TRBJ2-4 TRBV4-3 CASSQGTGGLVGKNIQYF TGCGCCAGCAGCCAGGGGACAGGGGGCTTGGTCGGCAAAAACATTCAGTACTTC
- many TRBJ1-4 TRBV5-8 CASNQRGGTNEKLFF TGTGCCAGCAACCAACGGGGGGGGACTAATGAAAAACTGTTTTTT
- many TRBJ2-1 TRBV2 CASSDGKSSYNEQFF TGTGCCAGCAGTGATGGGAAGAGTTCTTACAATGAGCAGTTCTTC
TRBD2 many TRBJ2-1 TRBV12-3/TRBV12-4 CASSPMQGSGRSQFF TGTGCCAGCAGCCCTATGCAAGGTAGCGGGAGATCGCAGTTCTTC
- large TRBJ2-2 TRBV5-1 CASTYRTLDTGELFF TGCGCCAGCACCTATCGGACATTGGACACCGGGGAGCTGTTTTTT
- many TRBJ2-1 TRBV13 CASSLDPSLYNEQFF TGTGCCAGCAGCTTAGATCCTAGCCTCTACAATGAGCAGTTCTTC